This TCR beta chain was found in a study of T cells after yellow fever vaccination. For the study at large: The authors prepared low-cell-number fractions using SMART-Seq v4 Ultra Low Input.

TCR cDNA, made by 5'RACE template switching, carried an added universal primer site and UMIs. TCRdb reanalysed the 5' RACE reads using MiXCR and keeps one entry per CDR3 protein. Counted here are about 210,000 distinct CDR3 sequences, approximately 3% occurring once; the ten biggest clones make up about 3.3%. Details on this clonotype: Antigen unknown.

Germline-derived CDR1 and CDR2 are SGHNT and YYREEE (reference sequence). CDR3 length: 17 amino acids. V was pared by 2 bases and J by 0 bases, with 10 bases of the junction left unmatched. Study-level points and caveats: Subsequent booster samples again held most clones from primary vaccination (96% CD4, about 90% CD8).

This TCR derives from a man between 18 and 29 years old who received the YFV17D yellow fever vaccine. The J gene is TRBJ2-5, the V gene TRBV5-4, with TRBD2 identical over 7 bases. The sequences come from CD4+ T cells sorted from PBMCs, collected 10 days after the yellow fever booster vaccination. The CDR3 is CASSFWTRKQYQETQYF. CDR3 bases: TGTGCCAGCAGCTTCTGGACTAGGAAGCAGTACCAAGAGACCCAGTACTTC.